These T cell receptor beta chains were read from a single sample in a study of blood T cell repertoires in COVID-19. This table comes from immunoSEQ multiplex PCR, and its TCRdb copy is limited to in-frame clones, with some not included. The sample holds 200,000 to 250,000 clones, roughly 86% seen once. The material sequenced was peripheral blood. These receptors were taken from a woman aged 60 to 75 with acute or convalescent COVID-19. The CDR3 runs from the conserved cysteine through the conserved F or W. Fields, in order: CDR3 protein, CDR3 DNA, D gene, J gene, clone size, V gene. A D gene is named only where the DNA matches it firmly. Some rows have no size entry. The others give once, few or many, or a class for an expanded clone.

CDR3 protein: CASSTGQGGNTIYF
CDR3 DNA: TGTGCCAGTAGTACGGGACAGGGGGGAAACACCATATATTTT
D gene: TRBD1
J gene: TRBJ1-3
clone size: -
V gene: TRBV19

CDR3 protein: CASSQVELGSPLHF
CDR3 DNA: TGCGCCAGCAGCCAAGTCGAACTTGGTTCACCCCTCCACTTT
D gene: -
J gene: TRBJ1-6
clone size: -
V gene: TRBV4-3

CDR3 protein: CASSLRGANTEAFF
CDR3 DNA: TGTGCCAGCAGCCTCCGTGGGGCCAACACTGAAGCTTTCTTT
D gene: -
J gene: TRBJ1-1
clone size: -
V gene: TRBV6-5

CDR3 protein: CASSQFSYEQYF
CDR3 DNA: TGTGCCAGCAGCCAATTCTCCTACGAGCAGTACTTC
D gene: -
J gene: TRBJ2-7
clone size: -
V gene: TRBV5-6

CDR3 protein: CASSLANLGGGQFF
CDR3 DNA: TGTGCCAGCAGCTTAGCGAACCTAGGGGGGGGTCAGTTCTTC
D gene: -
J gene: TRBJ2-1
clone size: once
V gene: TRBV7-9

CDR3 protein: CASSRAFTRDEQFF
CDR3 DNA: TGTGCCAGCAGCCGAGCGTTTACCAGGGATGAGCAGTTCTTC
D gene: -
J gene: TRBJ2-1
clone size: -
V gene: TRBV7-9

CDR3 protein: CASSQVGRGTGELFF
CDR3 DNA: TGTGCCAGCAGCCAAGTCGGGCGGGGCACCGGGGAGCTGTTTTTT
D gene: -
J gene: TRBJ2-2
clone size: -
V gene: TRBV4-2

CDR3 protein: CASSQGLVTQYF
CDR3 DNA: TGTGCCAGCAGCCAAGGGCTAGTTACGCAGTATTTT
D gene: -
J gene: TRBJ2-3
clone size: -
V gene: TRBV3-1/TRBV3-2

CDR3 protein: CASSQPTRGRNGNIQYF
CDR3 DNA: TGCGCCAGCAGCCAACCGACGAGAGGCCGGAACGGGAACATTCAGTACTTC
D gene: -
J gene: TRBJ2-4
clone size: -
V gene: TRBV4-1

CDR3 protein: CASSLGQGRTNEKLFF
CDR3 DNA: TGTGCCAGCAGCTTGGGTCAGGGGCGAACTAATGAAAAACTGTTTTTT
D gene: -
J gene: TRBJ1-4
clone size: -
V gene: TRBV5-4

CDR3 protein: CASGQQGSDWGGYTF
CDR3 DNA: TGTGCCAGCGGCCAACAGGGATCGGATTGGGGTGGCTACACCTTC
D gene: -
J gene: TRBJ1-2
clone size: -
V gene: TRBV6-2/TRBV6-3

CDR3 protein: CAWVLAGSETQYF
CDR3 DNA: TGTGCCTGGGTCCTAGCTGGGTCAGAGACCCAGTACTTC
D gene: -
J gene: TRBJ2-5
clone size: -
V gene: TRBV30

CDR3 protein: CASKTGQSGNTIYF
CDR3 DNA: TGTGCCAGCAAGACTGGACAATCTGGAAACACCATATATTTT
D gene: -
J gene: TRBJ1-3
clone size: -
V gene: TRBV28

CDR3 protein: CATRSGTGDSKRMNTEAFF
CDR3 DNA: TGTGCCACCCGATCCGGGACAGGGGACTCTAAAAGAATGAACACTGAAGCTTTCTTT
D gene: TRBD1
J gene: TRBJ1-1
clone size: -
V gene: TRBV19

CDR3 protein: CASSPGLAVGELFF
CDR3 DNA: TGTGCCAGCAGCCCCGGACTAGCCGTCGGGGAGCTGTTTTTT
D gene: TRBD2
J gene: TRBJ2-2
clone size: -
V gene: TRBV7-9

CDR3 protein: CASSALAGGNTGELFF
CDR3 DNA: TGTGCCAGCTCAGCCCTAGCGGGGGGAAACACCGGGGAGCTGTTTTTT
D gene: TRBD2
J gene: TRBJ2-2
clone size: -
V gene: TRBV18

CDR3 protein: CASSSLTGGETQYF
CDR3 DNA: TGTGCCAGCAGCTCCCTGACAGGGGGCGAGACCCAGTACTTC
D gene: TRBD1
J gene: TRBJ2-5
clone size: -
V gene: TRBV5-6

CDR3 protein: CASSQIAGAQSNYGYTF
CDR3 DNA: TGCGCCAGCAGCCAAATTGCGGGGGCGCAGAGTAACTATGGCTACACCTTC
D gene: -
J gene: TRBJ1-2
clone size: -
V gene: TRBV4-1

CDR3 protein: CASSIGGSGTEAFF
CDR3 DNA: TGTGCCAGTAGTATCGGGGGGAGTGGCACTGAAGCTTTCTTT
D gene: -
J gene: TRBJ1-1
clone size: once
V gene: TRBV19

CDR3 protein: CASSFRGNEQFF
CDR3 DNA: TGTGCCAGCAGCTTTCGGGGCAATGAGCAGTTCTTC
D gene: -
J gene: TRBJ2-1
clone size: -
V gene: TRBV11-2

CDR3 protein: CASSSSGRWDNEQFF
CDR3 DNA: TGTGCCAGCAGCTCCAGCGGGAGGTGGGACAATGAGCAGTTCTTC
D gene: TRBD2
J gene: TRBJ2-1
clone size: -
V gene: TRBV3-1/TRBV3-2

CDR3 protein: CASSQGGRRYSNQPQHF
CDR3 DNA: TGTGCCAGCAGCCAAGGGGGACGCCGGTATAGCAATCAGCCCCAGCATTTT
D gene: -
J gene: TRBJ1-5
clone size: -
V gene: TRBV5-6

CDR3 protein: CASSSLAGGSPADEQFF
CDR3 DNA: TGTGCCAGCAGCTCTTTAGCGGGGGGATCTCCGGCTGATGAGCAGTTCTTC
D gene: TRBD2
J gene: TRBJ2-1
clone size: -
V gene: TRBV3-1/TRBV3-2

CDR3 protein: CASSLETGLALSTDTQYF
CDR3 DNA: TGTGCCAGCAGTTTAGAAACCGGACTAGCGCTTAGCACAGATACGCAGTATTTT
D gene: TRBD2
J gene: TRBJ2-3
clone size: -
V gene: TRBV27

CDR3 protein: CASSQGLAAYNEQFF
CDR3 DNA: TGTGCCAGCAGCCAGGGACTAGCGGCATACAATGAGCAGTTCTTC
D gene: TRBD2
J gene: TRBJ2-1
clone size: -
V gene: TRBV5-8

CDR3 protein: CAWIPGSGNEQFF
CDR3 DNA: TGTGCCTGGATACCGGGATCTGGCAATGAGCAGTTCTTC
D gene: -
J gene: TRBJ2-1
clone size: -
V gene: TRBV30

CDR3 protein: CASSGSGRAADTQYF
CDR3 DNA: TGTGCCAGCAGCGGAAGCGGGAGGGCCGCAGATACGCAGTATTTT
D gene: TRBD2
J gene: TRBJ2-3
clone size: -
V gene: TRBV7-6

CDR3 protein: CASSIPGGTTEAFF
CDR3 DNA: TGTGCCAGTAGTATACCGGGAGGCACAACTGAAGCTTTCTTT
D gene: -
J gene: TRBJ1-1
clone size: once
V gene: TRBV19

CDR3 protein: CASSHNDRDRGSCLSSWAYNEQFF
CDR3 DNA: TGTGCCAGCAGCCACAACGACCGGGACAGGGGTAGTTGTCTGTCTAGTTGGGCCTACAATGAGCAGTTCTTC
D gene: TRBD1
J gene: TRBJ2-1
clone size: -
V gene: TRBV14

CDR3 protein: CASSPLAAGGSYNEQFF
CDR3 DNA: TGTGCCAGCTCACCCCTCGCTGCGGGGGGCTCCTACAATGAGCAGTTCTTC
D gene: TRBD2
J gene: TRBJ2-1
clone size: -
V gene: TRBV18

CDR3 protein: CATSALGGGKTQPQHF
CDR3 DNA: TGTGCCACCAGTGCCCTGGGGGGGGGCAAAACTCAGCCCCAGCATTTT
D gene: -
J gene: TRBJ1-5
clone size: -
V gene: TRBV24-1

CDR3 protein: CASSQGTGDTYNEQFF
CDR3 DNA: TGTGCCAGCAGCCAAGGAACAGGGGATACCTACAATGAGCAGTTCTTC
D gene: TRBD1
J gene: TRBJ2-1
clone size: few
V gene: TRBV4-2

CDR3 protein: CASRTGTTHGNEQFF
CDR3 DNA: TGTGCCAGCAGGACCGGGACTACCCATGGAAATGAGCAGTTCTTC
D gene: TRBD2
J gene: TRBJ2-1
clone size: -
V gene: TRBV28

CDR3 protein: CASSPQGGAREQYF
CDR3 DNA: TGTGCCAGCAGCCCACAGGGGGGGGCGAGGGAGCAGTACTTC
D gene: -
J gene: TRBJ2-7
clone size: -
V gene: TRBV14

CDR3 protein: CASSLTGTEAFF
CDR3 DNA: TGTGCCAGCAGTCTTACAGGGACTGAAGCTTTCTTT
D gene: -
J gene: TRBJ1-1
clone size: -
V gene: TRBV28

CDR3 protein: CASSQEQAGGNEQFF
CDR3 DNA: TGTGCCAGCAGCCAAGAGCAAGCGGGAGGCAATGAGCAGTTCTTC
D gene: TRBD2
J gene: TRBJ2-1
clone size: once
V gene: TRBV3-1/TRBV3-2

CDR3 protein: CASSPDRLRYYGYTF
CDR3 DNA: TGCGCCAGCAGCCCAGACAGGCTCAGGTACTATGGCTACACCTTC
D gene: -
J gene: TRBJ1-2
clone size: -
V gene: TRBV5-1

CDR3 protein: CASSVVGGTGNTIYF
CDR3 DNA: TGTGCCAGCAGCGTAGTAGGAGGAACTGGAAACACCATATATTTT
D gene: -
J gene: TRBJ1-3
clone size: -
V gene: TRBV9

CDR3 protein: CATQGGEDIQYF
CDR3 DNA: TGTGCCACCCAGGGGGGCGAGGACATTCAGTACTTC
D gene: -
J gene: TRBJ2-4
clone size: -
V gene: TRBV24-1

CDR3 protein: CASSRLAAIQNEQFF
CDR3 DNA: TGTGCCAGCAGTAGACTAGCGGCCATACAGAATGAGCAGTTCTTC
D gene: TRBD2
J gene: TRBJ2-1
clone size: -
V gene: TRBV6-5

CDR3 protein: CASGLGNRGRGNQPQHF
CDR3 DNA: TGTGCCAGCGGCCTGGGGAACCGGGGGAGGGGCAATCAGCCCCAGCATTTT
D gene: -
J gene: TRBJ1-5
clone size: once
V gene: TRBV28

CDR3 protein: CASSQVAGYISDTQYF
CDR3 DNA: TGTGCCAGCAGCCAAGTGGCAGGGTATATCTCAGATACGCAGTATTTT
D gene: -
J gene: TRBJ2-3
clone size: -
V gene: TRBV4-2

CDR3 protein: CASSQDSGGGEQYF
CDR3 DNA: TGTGCCAGCAGCCAAGATTCTGGGGGAGGCGAGCAGTACTTC
D gene: -
J gene: TRBJ2-7
clone size: -
V gene: TRBV3-1/TRBV3-2

CDR3 protein: CASSYSLTEARDFYEQYF
CDR3 DNA: TGTGCCAGCAGTTACTCCCTTACTGAAGCCAGGGACTTCTACGAGCAGTACTTC
D gene: -
J gene: TRBJ2-7
clone size: -
V gene: TRBV6-2/TRBV6-3

CDR3 protein: CASSRPPPLNTGELFF
CDR3 DNA: TGTGCCAGCAGCCGACCCCCCCCACTAAACACCGGGGAGCTGTTTTTT
D gene: -
J gene: TRBJ2-2
clone size: -
V gene: TRBV6-2/TRBV6-3

CDR3 protein: CASSIGQVQYF
CDR3 DNA: TGTGCCAGTAGTATAGGACAAGTCCAGTACTTC
D gene: -
J gene: TRBJ2-5
clone size: -
V gene: TRBV19

CDR3 protein: CASSLGPGSNTGELFF
CDR3 DNA: TGTGCCAGCAGCTTGGGGCCGGGTTCGAACACCGGGGAGCTGTTTTTT
D gene: -
J gene: TRBJ2-2
clone size: -
V gene: TRBV5-5

CDR3 protein: CASSPPRARTRAHNEQFF
CDR3 DNA: TGTGCCAGCTCACCACCTCGTGCTCGGACTCGCGCTCACAATGAGCAGTTCTTC
D gene: -
J gene: TRBJ2-1
clone size: -
V gene: TRBV18

CDR3 protein: CAWRGMDLPARQESSYNSPLHF
CDR3 DNA: TGTGCCTGGAGAGGTATGGACCTGCCTGCGAGACAGGAAAGCTCCTATAATTCACCCCTCCACTTT
D gene: -
J gene: TRBJ1-6
clone size: -
V gene: TRBV30

CDR3 protein: CASSYDRGLNTIYF
CDR3 DNA: TGTGCCAGCAGTTACGACAGGGGACTTAACACCATATATTTT
D gene: TRBD1
J gene: TRBJ1-3
clone size: -
V gene: TRBV6-5

CDR3 protein: CASTAGALSNTEAFF
CDR3 DNA: TGTGCCAGCACGGCAGGGGCGCTATCGAACACTGAAGCTTTCTTT
D gene: -
J gene: TRBJ1-1
clone size: -
V gene: TRBV2

CDR3 protein: CASSPSLTEAFF
CDR3 DNA: TGTGCCAGCAGCCCCTCCCTTACTGAAGCTTTCTTT
D gene: -
J gene: TRBJ1-1
clone size: few
V gene: TRBV6-5

CDR3 protein: CASSRGHVNTEAFF
CDR3 DNA: TGCGCCAGCAGCCGGGGACATGTGAACACTGAAGCTTTCTTT
D gene: -
J gene: TRBJ1-1
clone size: few
V gene: TRBV5-1

CDR3 protein: CASSLTDRERPQHF
CDR3 DNA: TGTGCCAGCAGCTTGACGGACAGGGAAAGGCCCCAGCATTTT
D gene: TRBD1
J gene: TRBJ1-5
clone size: many
V gene: TRBV7-8

CDR3 protein: CASSPPDSYSGANVLTF
CDR3 DNA: TGTGCCAGCTCACCCCCCGACAGTTACTCTGGGGCCAACGTCCTGACTTTC
D gene: -
J gene: TRBJ2-6
clone size: -
V gene: TRBV18